This T cell receptor (beta chain) was recorded in a study of patients and donors after allogeneic stem cell transplantation. This clonotype showed up just a few times. TCRdb re-derived calls from the RT-PCR reads in MiXCR, one entry per CDR3 protein. In the table there are about 960,000 distinct CDR3 sequences, about 20% of which are singletons. This clonotype was sampled from a human donor who was either an allogeneic HSCT recipient or a stem cell or donor lymphocyte infusion donor (not recorded which). It is not recorded whose cells these are; they may come from a transplant donor. The sample consisted of blood, either unsorted or a sorted T cell fraction (not recorded which).

Written as DNA, the CDR3 is TGTGCCAGCAGAAAGGACAGGGAAAGTGGAAACACCATATATTTT. Protein product: CASRKDRESGNTIYF. The chain recombines TRBV12-3 or TRBV12-4 with TRBJ1-3; 8 bases align to TRBD1. CDR3 length: 15 residues. The ends lost 6 bases at V and 3 bases at J; junction bases unmatched: 7.